The entry below describes one T cell receptor (beta chain). Its antigen is unidentified. The germline V gene has CDR1 MGHRA and CDR2 YSYEKL. The CDR3 totals 14 residues. This record belongs to a study of monozygotic twins with inflammatory bowel disease. Findings of the study overall: Individual T cell subtypes were not distinguishable.

UMIs bearing a 6-nucleotide sample barcode were added through template switching. TCRdb re-called the 5' RACE reads; one entry per CDR3 protein, DNA not given. Recorded for this sample: about 380,000 distinct CDR3 sequences. Sequenced material: blood. The TCR comes from a human donor with ulcerative colitis or Crohn's disease, or a healthy co-twin of an affected twin (not recorded which). The V and J genes are TRBV4-1 and TRBJ2-7. CDR3 amino acids: CASSQDPQVYEQYF.